This entry concerns a single TCR beta chain. Its matching antigen is unknown. The sample originates from a study of T cell responses to AZD1222 COVID-19 vaccine. Study-wide points: Clonal diversity was possibly underestimated; the donors were predominantly white British and more often female. Across the whole spike, CD4 TCRs peaked at regions 160-218 and 743-854. Two AZD1222 administrations were followed by greater Spike-specific TCR breadth and depth. Sampling captured repertoires only after the peak T cell response.

The protocol was immunoSEQ multiplex PCR, while the TCRdb copy is restricted to in-frame clones and leaves out a portion. The data show fewer than 110,000 clones, around 90% seen once. V lost 3 bases, J lost 5 bases, and 13 bases lay in between. Per the germline V gene, CDR1 is SGHNT and CDR2 is YENEEA. This CDR3 region has 14 residues. The TCR comes from an adult in good health. Sequencing was performed on peripheral blood, taken on day 0 of AZD1222 vaccination. The rearrangement joins TRBV11-3 to TRBJ1-1; a weak D match, TRBD1 (5 bases). CDR3 residues: CASSFVGAGTEAFF. Here the CDR3 DNA reads TGTGCCAGCAGCTTCGTCGGGGCGGGGACTGAAGCTTTCTTT.